These 26 T cell receptor beta chains originate from one sample sequenced in a study of regulatory T cells in long-lasting Graves disease. This sample's time point: newly diagnosed GD, antithyroid drugs for less than 3 months. The TCR library was prepared using RNA isolated from PBMCs. Sequencing libraries for TCR beta were prepared with iRepertoire HTBI primers and Arm-PCR of CDR3 regions. TCRdb used MiXCR to reprocess the multiplex PCR reads, holding one entry per CDR3 protein. This sample yields 400,000 to 500,000 distinct CDR3 sequences, of which around 14% are seen a single time; over 15% belongs to the top ten. The same data also went into a second study, on T cells in Graves' hyperthyroidism and ophthalmopathy.

Sequenced here: peripheral blood mononuclear cells (PBMCs), sampled at new diagnosis, from a patient treated with antithyroid drugs. The receptor source for this set is a woman aged 30 to 39 with Graves disease.

The chain combines TRBV27 with TRBJ2-5, with a weak D call TRBD1 (6 bases). The V end lost 2 bases, the J end lost 9 bases, and 13 bases lay between the germline ends. The germline gives CDR1 MNHEY, CDR2 SMNVEV (reference sequence). The CDR3 is 13 amino acids. This CDR3 is CASSLGRGRAQYF. CDR3 bases: TGTGCCAGCAGTTTAGGCAGGGGTCGGGCCCAGTACTTC.

This clonotype showed up many times. This chain connects TRBV20-1 to TRBJ1-1, with D unresolved. Trimming stripped 3 bases from V and 1 base from J, with 3 bases between. Germline assignment: CDR1 DFQATT and CDR2 SNEGSKA (reference sequence). This CDR3 has 11 residues. The CDR3, as DNA: TGCAGTGCTAGTCCGAACACTGAAGCTTTCTTT. It specifies CSASPNTEAFF.

This clonotype was observed at least ten times. The rearrangement joins TRBV11-2 to TRBJ2-7; D gene ambiguous. Germline V gene lookup returns CDR1 SGHAT and CDR2 FQNNGV. The CDR3 loop spans 13 amino acids. Trimming cost V 1 base and J 1 base, with 5 bases left between them. The CDR3 is CASSLVVSYEQYF. DNA of the CDR3: TGTGCCAGCAGCTTAGTAGTTTCCTACGAGCAGTACTTC.

This clonotype appeared a few times. This chain joins TRBV5-6 and TRBJ2-7; 7 nucleotides line up with TRBD2. CDR1 SGHDT and CDR2 YYEEEE come from the germline V gene. The trim removed 6 bases at V and 2 bases at J, leaving 8 bases unmatched. This CDR3 has 14 amino acids. CDR3 nucleotide sequence: TGTGCCAGCATCCAGCGGGACCAAGCCTACGAGCAGTACTTC. Translating gives CASIQRDQAYEQYF.

This clonotype was seen ten or more times. The chain has TRBV3-1 and TRBJ2-1; weak D call: TRBD2 (6 bases). Germline V gives CDR1 LGHDT, CDR2 YNNKEL (reference sequence). The CDR3 contains 13 residues. V gave up 0 bases and J gave up 10 bases, with 10 bases separating them. The CDR3 loop is CASSQDIGREQFF. CDR3 coding DNA: TGTGCCAGCAGCCAAGATATAGGGAGGGAGCAGTTCTTC.

This clonotype has a count of ten or more. The CDR3 DNA sequence: TGTGCCAGCAGTGAATCTTTTCTCCCTTCCGAGCAGTACTTC. Amino acid sequence: CASSESFLPSEQYF. The chain has TRBV2 and TRBJ2-7; D ambiguous. V was cut by 2 bases and J by 6 bases, with 14 bases left in between. CDR3 length equals 14 residues. Germline V gene lookup returns CDR1 SNHLY and CDR2 FYNNEI.

This clonotype has only a few counts. A much larger clone differs from this one at a single base, so this may be a read error. The chain carries TRBV12-3 or TRBV12-4 and TRBJ1-2, with 9 bases fitting TRBD1. The CDR3 has 16 amino acids. CDR3 nucleotides: TGTGCCAGCAGTTTAAGGGGGACAGGGCGAAACTGTGGCTACACCTTC. Residues: CASSLRGTGRNCGYTF.

This clonotype was found many times. The CDR3 DNA sequence: TGTGCCATCAGTGAGTCCGGGCTAGCCCATGAGCAGTTCTTC. Its translation: CAISESGLAHEQFF. The chain has TRBV10-3 and TRBJ2-1, with D perhaps TRBD2 (5 bases). Germline V gene sequence: CDR1 ENHRY, CDR2 SYGVKD. This CDR3 comprises 14 residues. V was cut by 0 bases and J by 8 bases, with 11 bases left in between.

Notes on this clonotype: A read error is possible here, since a much larger clone lies one base away. The rearrangement uses TRBV7-2 and TRBJ2-5, with 9 nucleotides matching TRBD1. Unmatched junction bases numbered 3, after V lost 4 bases and J lost 0 bases. Per germline, CDR1 SGHTA and CDR2 FQGNSA. The CDR3 contains 15 residues. This CDR3 reads CASSSGTGYQETQYF. Here the CDR3 DNA reads TGTGCCAGCAGCTCCGGGACAGGGTACCAAGAGACCCAGTACTTC.

This chain links TRBV4-1 with TRBJ1-1, with no clear D. The V gene lost 0 bases and the J gene lost 2 bases, with 13 bases spanning the gap. CDR3 length equals 16 residues. Germline CDR1 is MGHRA and CDR2 is YSYEKL. CDR3 region: CASSQEKRNFNTEAFF. Here the CDR3 DNA reads TGCGCCAGCAGCCAAGAAAAACGGAACTTTAACACTGAAGCTTTCTTT.

This clonotype was recorded many times. The V gene is TRBV6-1, the J gene TRBJ1-5; D gene ambiguous. The CDR3 has 15 residues. V was shortened by 6 bases and J by 4 bases, with 16 bases between the two germline ends. Per germline, CDR1 MNHNS and CDR2 SASEGT. The CDR3 DNA reads as TGTGCCAGCAGCCGAGACGGACGTCGAAATCAGCCCCAGCATTTT. It translates to CASSRDGRRNQPQHF.

The CDR3 DNA follows: TGTGCCAGCAGTCGTCATACGAGCTCCTACAATGAGCAGTTCTTC. It yields the protein CASSRHTSSYNEQFF. This chain connects TRBV2 to TRBJ2-1; D unresolved. Germline V gene data show CDR1 as SNHLY and CDR2 as FYNNEI. V was cut by 5 bases and J by 0 bases, with 11 bases left in between. The CDR3 has 15 residues.

This clonotype was counted between two and nine times. This chain uses TRBV20-1 with TRBJ2-7, with 9 positions matching TRBD2. This CDR3 has 15 amino acids. CDR1 is DFQATT and CDR2 is SNEGSKA in the germline V gene (reference sequence). The J segment lost 2 bases and the V segment lost 6 bases, leaving 11 bases of the junction unmatched. The CDR3 loop is CSARMAGGGTYEQYF. For the CDR3, the DNA is TGCAGTGCCAGGATGGCGGGAGGGGGGACCTACGAGCAGTACTTC.

This clonotype was observed a few times. V is TRBV6-1 and J is TRBJ2-7; D remains ambiguous. The ends were cut back, 8 bases at V and 3 bases at J, with 8 bases in the middle. Germline V gene data show CDR1 as MNHNS and CDR2 as SASEGT. The CDR3 length is 11 residues. The CDR3 DNA sequence: TGTGCCAGCCCTAAAAACTACGAGCAGTACTTC. This gives the protein CASPKNYEQYF.

The table lists this clonotype with many counts. This chain links TRBV10-3 with TRBJ1-2; D gene uncertain. Trimming removed 0 bases from V and 3 bases from J, with 2 bases in between. Germline V gene sequence: CDR1 ENHRY, CDR2 SYGVKD. The CDR3 is 12 residues long. The CDR3 DNA is TGTGCCATCAGTGAGTCCGACTATGGCTACACCTTC. Translation gives CAISESDYGYTF.

This clonotype was recorded at least ten times. The V and J genes are TRBV2 and TRBJ2-7; the match to TRBD1 covers 10 bases. Germline trimming cut 7 bases from V and 6 bases from J; bases unmatched to any gene: 9. CDR1 is SNHLY, CDR2 FYNNEI, per germline. The CDR3 consists of 14 residues. CDR3 sequence (DNA): TGTGCCAGCAAGTCCAGGGACAGGGGAGGCGAGCAGTACTTC. It translates to CASKSRDRGGEQYF.

This clonotype came up a few times. The chain joins TRBV18 to TRBJ2-1, with D possibly TRBD2 on 6 matching bases. Germline CDR1 reads KGHSH; CDR2 reads LQKENI. The CDR3 covers 15 residues. The ends were cut back, 3 bases at V and 6 bases at J, with 15 bases in the middle. The CDR3 sequence: CASSPAGKGGNEQFF. The CDR3 DNA reads as TGTGCCAGCTCACCCGCGGGGAAGGGAGGCAATGAGCAGTTCTTC.

This clonotype was counted many times. The genes are TRBV2 and TRBJ2-1, with 7 bases matching TRBD1. Germline CDR1 SNHLY, CDR2 FYNNEI. The junction had 7 bases not matched to a gene; V was cut back by 4 bases and J by 1 base. The CDR3 sequence is 16 residues long. The CDR3: CASSGTDRASYNEQFF. As DNA, the CDR3 is TGTGCCAGCAGTGGGACCGACAGGGCTTCCTACAATGAGCAGTTCTTC.

This clonotype was counted a few times. This chain links TRBV7-6 with TRBJ2-1, with 7 bases lining up with TRBD2. Looked up from germline, CDR1 is SGHVS and CDR2 is FNYEAQ. J gave up 9 bases and V 3 bases, and 8 bases lay outside the gene matches. The CDR3 is 14 residues long. CDR3 in amino acids: CASSLRGGGVEQFF. CDR3 bases: TGTGCCAGCAGCTTGCGTGGTGGGGGGGTTGAGCAGTTCTTC.

V gene TRBV9 combines with J gene TRBJ2-1, with 7 bases fitting TRBD1. With 0 bases clipped from V and 6 bases from J, the junction kept 9 bases outside the gene matches. Germline lookup yields CDR1 SGDLS and CDR2 YYNGEE. The CDR3 length is 16 residues. Written as DNA, the CDR3 is TGTGCCAGCAGCGTAGTTGTAGGGGGCGCCTCCAATGAGCAGTTCTTC. The encoded protein is CASSVVVGGASNEQFF.

This clonotype was picked up many times. This rearrangement joins TRBV11-2 to TRBJ2-1; 9 bases match TRBD2. After removal of 7 bases from V and 6 bases from J, the junction contained 4 bases not matched to a gene. This CDR3 is built from 13 residues. CDR1 SGHAT and CDR2 FQNNGV come from the germline V gene. Here the CDR3 DNA reads TGTGCCAGCACAAGACTAGCGGCCAATGAGCAGTTCTTC. Amino acids: CASTRLAANEQFF.

This clonotype was observed at least ten times. The J gene is TRBJ2-7, the V gene TRBV10-3, with a possible D match to TRBD1 (6 bases). The germline V and J ends were trimmed by 1 base and 0 bases, with 7 bases remaining between them. Germline V CDR1 and CDR2: ENHRY, SYGVKD. CDR3 length equals 14 residues. The CDR3 loop is CAISEYRVSYEQYF. As DNA, the CDR3 is TGTGCCATCAGTGAGTACAGGGTCTCCTACGAGCAGTACTTC.

The chain uses TRBV25-1 and TRBJ1-4; the D is unclear. The CDR3 has 12 amino acids. Germline V lookup: CDR1 MGHDK, CDR2 SYGVNS. Between the trimmed V and J ends, which lost 8 bases and 7 bases, there was a span of 11 bases. The CDR3 region is CASGGFGEKLFF. Here the CDR3 DNA reads TGTGCCAGCGGAGGGTTTGGTGAAAAACTGTTTTTT.

This clonotype was recorded at least ten times. The V and J genes are TRBV2 and TRBJ2-7; 9 bases map to TRBD2. This CDR3 contains 14 residues. V was pared by 10 bases and J by 3 bases, with 10 bases of the junction left unmatched. Germline-derived CDR1 and CDR2 are SNHLY and FYNNEI. CDR3 nucleotide sequence: TGTGCCACGCCGGTAGCGGGAGACAACTACGAGCAGTACTTC. It encodes CATPVAGDNYEQYF.

Regarding this clonotype: Since a much larger clone is just one base distant, this may be a read error. This chain joins TRBV10-3 and TRBJ2-5, with a weak D call TRBD1 (6 bases). The germline CDR1 and CDR2 sequences are ENHRY and SYGVKD. V lost 8 bases and J lost 11, with 24 bases in between. This CDR3 comprises 14 residues. CDR3 DNA sequence: TGTGCCATCGGCAGACAGGAAAGGTACAATGAGCAGTACTTC. Protein sequence: CAIGRQERYNEQYF.

V is TRBV9 and J is TRBJ1-4; possible D gene TRBD1, 6 bases. Germline assignment: CDR1 SGDLS and CDR2 YYNGEE. The CDR3 contains 18 residues. V lost 1 base and J lost 5, with 21 bases in between. The CDR3 loop reads CASSVSPWAGAENEKLFF. The DNA for the CDR3 is TGTGCCAGCAGCGTATCACCTTGGGCAGGGGCGGAAAATGAAAAACTGTTTTTT.